The clone carrying this T cell receptor (beta chain) was observed a few times. The record originates from a study of T cell repertoires in cytomegalovirus infection. Study-level background: Public TCR beta signature analysis indicated the presence of both CMV infection and matching HLA type.

This CDR3 has 12 residues. Per the germline V gene, CDR1 is DFQATT and CDR2 is SNEGSKA (reference sequence). Trimming removed 4 bases from V and 1 base from J, with 7 bases in between. TCRdb re-called the reads with MiXCR, one entry per CDR3 protein. The table shows around 210,000 distinct CDR3 sequences, with 5% to 8.5% occurring only once. This chain uses TRBV20-1 with TRBJ1-2; D remains ambiguous. The receptor's source is a human donor in good health (CMV status not recorded). Some clones in this sample may be carry-over from other donors' samples. Sequenced input: PBMCs. In nucleotides, the CDR3 is TGCAGTGCTACCGACTTTAACTATGGCTACACCTTC. As protein: CSATDFNYGYTF.